Each of the 5 T cell receptor beta chains below was sequenced from the same sample in a study of regulatory T cells in long-lasting Graves disease. Library construction for TCR beta used iRepertoire HTBI primers and Arm-PCR of CDR3 regions. TCRdb redid the calling of the multiplex PCR reads with MiXCR, one entry per CDR3 protein. The sample comprises approximately 350,000 distinct CDR3 sequences, approximately 15% of which are singletons, and about 32% rests with the top ten. Time point here: newly diagnosed GD, antithyroid drugs for less than 3 months. RNA from PBMCs was the source of the TCR library. This sample also appeared in a second study, on T cells in Graves' hyperthyroidism and ophthalmopathy.

The source material was peripheral blood mononuclear cells (PBMCs), sampled at new diagnosis, from a patient treated with antithyroid drugs. These receptors were obtained from a man aged 35-49 years with Graves disease.

The chain has TRBV28 and TRBJ2-5; D might be TRBD1 (6 bases). V lost 4 bases to trimming and J lost 3 bases, with 9 bases between them. CDR3 size: 13 residues. Germline CDR1 and CDR2: MDHEN and SYDVKM. The CDR3 DNA sequence: TGTGCCAGCAGTTATACAGGGAAAGAGACCCAGTACTTC. Its translation: CASSYTGKETQYF.

The sample holds a few counts of this clonotype. V usage is TRBV15 and J usage is TRBJ2-6; D is ambiguous. From germline, CDR1 is LNHNV and CDR2 YYDKDF (reference sequence). The V end was cut by 0 bases, the J end by 4 bases, with 10 bases between. The CDR3 has 16 residues. CDR3 sequence reads: CATSRDPPSGANVLTF. The DNA for the CDR3 is TGTGCCACCAGCAGAGATCCTCCGTCCGGGGCCAACGTCCTGACTTTC.

This clonotype was counted many times. This chain joins TRBV25-1 and TRBJ2-5; D possibly corresponds to TRBD2 (6 bases). Germline V gene lookup returns CDR1 MGHDK and CDR2 SYGVNS. This CDR3 is 14 amino acids long. Trimming took 2 bases from V and 3 from J, leaving 10 bases between them. CDR3 region: CASSEMGGKETQYF. The CDR3 nucleotides are TGTGCCAGCAGTGAAATGGGGGGAAAAGAGACCCAGTACTTC.

This clonotype has just a few counts. The chain is built from TRBV5-1 and TRBJ1-4, with a possible D match to TRBD1 (5 bases). TRBJ2-2 explains the end of the DNA better; the J call may be wrong. This CDR3 comprises 15 residues. CDR1 SGHRS and CDR2 YFSETQ come from the germline V gene. CDR3 nucleotide sequence: TGCGCCAGCAGCGGCCGGACAAGGAACACCGGGGAGCTGTTTTTT. Translated: CASSGRTRNTGELFF.

This clonotype was observed at least ten times. The chain uses TRBV27 and TRBJ2-7; D not resolved. V lost 2 bases and J 2 bases, leaving 16 bases between the germline ends. The CDR3 totals 16 residues. The germline gives CDR1 MNHEY, CDR2 SMNVEV (reference sequence). CDR3 nucleotide sequence: TGTGCCAGCAGTTTACACCCACGGAAAATAACCTACGAGCAGTACTTC. The encoded protein is CASSLHPRKITYEQYF.